This paragraph reports one T cell receptor beta chain. Its antigen remains unknown. The junction departs from the called germline gene at one end, perhaps through a read error. TCRdb reanalysed the reads using MiXCR and keeps one entry per CDR3 protein. The sample has about 130,000 distinct CDR3 sequences, under 30% seen once. The data were taken from a study of T cell repertoires in cytomegalovirus infection. Study-level information: CMV infection and matching HLA type were both indicated by public TCR beta signatures.

Germline V gene sequence: CDR1 SGHTA, CDR2 FQGNSA. The CDR3 length is 16 residues. Study results and caveats: The ex vivo response was dominated by HLA-C-restricted CMV-specific TCR beta clonotypes. Carriers of CMV and the relevant HLA type were discriminated by public TCR beta frequency.

The sequence was obtained from a human donor in good health (CMV status not recorded). Some clones in this sample may be carry-over from other donors' samples. The sample was PBMCs, sequenced either directly or after in vitro stimulation (not recorded which). V usage is TRBV7-2 and J usage is TRBJ1-5; D possibly corresponds to TRBD1 (5 bases). In nucleotides, the CDR3 is TGTGTCAGCAGCTTAGTGGGGCAGGGCGCCGAGGAGCCCCAGCATTTT. Translation gives CVSSLVGQGAEEPQHF.